The 19 T cell receptor beta chains below come from one sample, sequenced in a study of identical twins. TCRdb passed the 5' RACE reads through MiXCR, listing each CDR3 protein once. The data show under 1 million distinct CDR3 sequences, 12% seen once. These same data were also listed under a study on yellow fever vaccine responses in identical twins.

Sequencing used PBMCs. These receptors were obtained from a young woman in good health.

This clonotype showed up many times. The chain couples TRBV5-1 to TRBJ2-1; D is possibly TRBD2 (6 bases). The germline V gene encodes CDR1 SGHRS and CDR2 YFSETQ. Deletions cut 0 bases from V and 4 bases from J, with 11 bases between. CDR3 size: 15 residues. The CDR3 coding sequence is TGCGCCAGCAGCTTGGGGGGGGTACTGTACAATGAGCAGTTCTTC. Translating it yields CASSLGGVLYNEQFF. Looking up the rest from reference TRBV5-1 and TRBJ2-1 gives the full variable domain: KAGVTQTPRYLIKTRGQQVTLSCSPISGHRSVSWYQQTPGQGLQFLFEYFSETQRNKGNFPGRFSGRQFSNSRSEMNVSTLELGDSALYLCASSLGGVLYNEQFFGPGTRLTVL.

The rearrangement joins TRBV4-2 to TRBJ2-3, with 7 bases that match TRBD2. The CDR3 contains 14 residues. In germline, CDR1 is LGHNA, CDR2 YNFKEQ. After removal of 4 bases from V and 5 bases from J, the junction contained 6 bases not matched to a gene. CDR3 sequence reads: CASSPSEREDTQYF. The CDR3 DNA sequence: TGTGCCAGCAGCCCTTCAGAGCGGGAAGATACGCAGTATTTT.

This clonotype has more than one count but fewer than ten. The gene calls are TRBV2 and TRBJ1-1; 10 nucleotides align to TRBD1. The CDR3 covers 13 residues. The germline V gene has CDR1 SNHLY and CDR2 FYNNEI. Trimming took 10 bases from V and 3 from J; bases not matched to a gene: 5. The DNA of the CDR3 is TGTGCCACGAGACAGGGGGCTTACACTGAAGCTTTCTTT. This codes for CATRQGAYTEAFF.

This clonotype was counted a few times. The genes are TRBV2 and TRBJ1-2; D is uncertain. Between the trimmed V and J ends, which lost 6 bases and 4 bases, there was a span of 12 bases. The CDR3 is made up of 13 amino acids. Looked up from germline, CDR1 is SNHLY and CDR2 is FYNNEI. CDR3 loop: CASRPDPFYGYTF. The CDR3 bases are TGTGCCAGCAGACCGGACCCTTTCTATGGCTACACCTTC.

This clonotype was observed a few times. CDR3 sequence (DNA): TGTGCCAGCAGTTTAGGGGCCACCATATTGCCCCAGCATTTT. This sequence encodes CASSLGATILPQHF. The V gene is TRBV12-3 or TRBV12-4, the J gene TRBJ1-5; D uncertain. This CDR3 has 14 amino acids. V lost 1 base and J lost 9, with 13 bases in between.

This clonotype was seen at least ten times. The V and J genes are TRBV10-3 and TRBJ2-2; 8 bases fit TRBD1. From germline, CDR1 is ENHRY and CDR2 SYGVKD. The CDR3 runs to 16 residues. V was pared by 3 bases and J by 4 bases, with 7 bases of the junction left unmatched. CDR3: CAISDKQGAATGELFF. The CDR3 DNA follows: TGTGCCATCAGTGATAAGCAGGGGGCTGCCACCGGGGAGCTGTTTTTT.

This clonotype has just a few counts. The chain is built from TRBV12-3 or TRBV12-4 and TRBJ1-1; possibly TRBD1 for D (6 bases). This CDR3 has 13 amino acids. V shed 11 bases and J shed 6 bases, with 19 bases lying between them. This CDR3 reads CAPWEGEGPEAFF. The CDR3 nucleotides are TGTGCCCCCTGGGAGGGGGAAGGGCCTGAAGCTTTCTTT.

A few counts support this clonotype. The rearrangement joins TRBV6-2 or TRBV6-3 to TRBJ2-5, with D perhaps matching TRBD2 (5 bases). Germline V CDR1 and CDR2: MNHEY, SVGEGT. V lost 7 bases, J lost 1 base, and 19 bases lay in between. This CDR3 is built from 16 residues. The CDR3 region is CASTPPATSGQETQYF. CDR3 coding DNA: TGTGCCAGCACTCCCCCGGCTACTAGTGGCCAAGAGACCCAGTACTTC.

The chain employs TRBV12-3 or TRBV12-4 and TRBJ2-1; 9 bases align to TRBD1. The CDR3 contains 15 residues. Germline trimming cut 2 bases from V and 4 bases from J; bases unmatched to any gene: 3. The CDR3 nucleotides read TGTGCCAGCAGTTTATTGGGGACAGGGTACAATGAGCAGTTCTTC. Translated: CASSLLGTGYNEQFF.

This clonotype was counted between two and nine times. The junction departs from germline at one end; a sequencing error may be responsible. The V and J genes are TRBV20-1 and TRBJ2-1; 13 bases are shared with TRBD2. The CDR3 runs 16 residues. The germline CDR1 and CDR2 sequences are DFQATT and SNEGSKA (reference sequence). In nucleotides, the CDR3 is TGCAGTGCTCTGCGGACTAGCGGGAGCCAAGACAACGAGCAGTTCTTC. This sequence encodes CSALRTSGSQDNEQFF.

This clonotype turned up a few times. This sequence joins TRBV28 and TRBJ2-7, with 7 bases matching TRBD1. Germline V CDR1 and CDR2: MDHEN, SYDVKM. Trimming took 3 bases from V and 5 from J; bases not matched to a gene: 7. The CDR3 contains 14 residues. CDR3 in DNA: TGTGCCAGCAGTTTGGTCAGGGGGATCCACGAGCAGTACTTC. This gives the protein CASSLVRGIHEQYF.

The chain carries TRBV20-1 and TRBJ2-3, with D possibly TRBD2 on 6 matching bases. CDR1 DFQATT and CDR2 SNEGSKA come from the germline V gene (reference sequence). This CDR3 region has 19 residues. With 4 bases removed from V and 1 base from J, the gap between germline ends came to 27 bases. Here the CDR3 DNA reads TGCAGTGCTACCTCGGCCGACTCTCCCGGGAGTATACGCACAGATACGCAGTATTTT. Amino acids: CSATSADSPGSIRTDTQYF.

This clonotype was counted between two and nine times. CDR3 DNA sequence: TGTGCCAGCAGCCAAGATCGGAGGGTTACTAATGAAAAACTGTTTTTT. Translated: CASSQDRRVTNEKLFF. This chain joins TRBV14 and TRBJ1-4; no clear D. The CDR3 loop spans 16 amino acids. V was pared by 0 bases and J by 2 bases, with 10 bases between. Germline CDR1 and CDR2: SGHDN and FVKESK. Based on the CDR3 plus reference TRBV14 and TRBJ1-4, the full variable domain is EAGVTQFPSHSVIEKGQTVTLRCDPISGHDNLYWYRRVMGKEIKFLLHFVKESKQDESGMPNNRFLAERTGGTYSTLKVQPAELEDSGVYFCASSQDRRVTNEKLFFGSGTQLSVL.

This clonotype was counted between two and nine times. The chain recombines TRBV6-1 with TRBJ2-1; 9 nucleotides line up with TRBD2. The trim removed 5 bases at V and 10 bases at J, leaving 6 bases unmatched. The CDR3 has 13 amino acids. Germline V CDR1 and CDR2: MNHNS, SASEGT. The CDR3 DNA is TGTGCCAGCAGTACACACCTAGCGGGGGAGCAGTTCTTC. Translated: CASSTHLAGEQFF.

This chain links TRBV20-1 with TRBJ2-3; 8 bases are shared with TRBD1. V lost 3 bases, J lost 3 bases, and 14 bases stayed unmatched. Germline V gene sequence: CDR1 DFQATT, CDR2 SNEGSKA (reference sequence). CDR3 size: 17 residues. This CDR3 reads CSARTLPVDRVTDTQYF. The DNA for the CDR3 is TGCAGTGCTAGGACCCTCCCAGTGGACAGGGTTACAGATACGCAGTATTTT.

In its sample, this clonotype was seen many times. J is TRBJ2-3 and V is TRBV20-1, with unresolved D. Trimming cost V 2 bases and J 0 bases, with 9 bases left between them. CDR3 length: 14 residues. Germline V CDR1 and CDR2: DFQATT, SNEGSKA (reference sequence). CDR3 DNA: TGCAGTGCTAGACATAGCAGTAGCACAGATACGCAGTATTTT. As protein: CSARHSSSTDTQYF.

This clonotype has only a few counts. The V call is TRBV12-3 or TRBV12-4, the J call TRBJ2-7, with 7 bases identical to TRBD2. The junction had 11 bases not matched to a gene; V was cut back by 7 bases and J by 2 bases. The CDR3 is 15 amino acids. CDR3 loop: CASTKGGAGAYEQYF. Written as DNA, the CDR3 is TGTGCCAGCACCAAAGGCGGGGCGGGAGCCTACGAGCAGTACTTC.

This chain uses TRBV28 with TRBJ2-5; 13 nucleotides match TRBD2. The length of the CDR3 is 16 residues. V shed 4 bases, J shed 2 bases, and the junction held 4 bases outside the gene matches. Germline V gives CDR1 MDHEN, CDR2 SYDVKM. CDR3 nucleotides: TGTGCCAGCAGTTCGGGACTAGCGGGGCTACAAGAGACCCAGTACTTC. It specifies CASSSGLAGLQETQYF.

This clonotype was counted ten times or more. This rearrangement joins TRBV28 to TRBJ2-7, with 9 positions matching TRBD1. Trimming took 9 bases from V and 7 from J; bases not matched to a gene: 7. The CDR3 consists of 12 residues. CDR1 is MDHEN, CDR2 SYDVKM, per germline. In nucleotides, the CDR3 is TGTGCCAGTGACAGGGGGTTAAAGGAGCAGTACTTC. This translates into CASDRGLKEQYF.